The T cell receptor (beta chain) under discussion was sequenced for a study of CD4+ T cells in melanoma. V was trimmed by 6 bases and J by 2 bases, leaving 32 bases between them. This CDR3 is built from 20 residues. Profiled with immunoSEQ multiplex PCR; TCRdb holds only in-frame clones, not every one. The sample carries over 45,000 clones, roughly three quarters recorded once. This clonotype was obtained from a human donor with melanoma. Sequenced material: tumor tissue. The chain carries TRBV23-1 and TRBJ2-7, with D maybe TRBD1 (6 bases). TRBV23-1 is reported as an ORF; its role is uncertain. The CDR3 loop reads CASRTDCQGTGTSVTYEQYF. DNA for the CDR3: TGCGCCAGCAGGACCGACTGTCAGGGGACCGGGACCTCTGTAACCTACGAGCAGTACTTC.